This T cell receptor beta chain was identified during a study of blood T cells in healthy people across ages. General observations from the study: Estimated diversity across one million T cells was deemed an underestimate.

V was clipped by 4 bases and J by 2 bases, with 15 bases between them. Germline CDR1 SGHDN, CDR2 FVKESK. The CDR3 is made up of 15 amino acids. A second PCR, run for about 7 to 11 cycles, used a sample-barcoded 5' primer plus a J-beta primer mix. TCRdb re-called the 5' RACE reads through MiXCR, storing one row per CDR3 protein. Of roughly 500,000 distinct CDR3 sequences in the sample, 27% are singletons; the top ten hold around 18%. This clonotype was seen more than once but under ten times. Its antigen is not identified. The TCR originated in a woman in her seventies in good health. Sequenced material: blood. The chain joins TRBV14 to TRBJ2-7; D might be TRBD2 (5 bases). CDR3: CASSPTDWDTYEQYF. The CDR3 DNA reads TGTGCCAGCAGCCCAACGGACTGGGATACCTACGAGCAGTACTTC.